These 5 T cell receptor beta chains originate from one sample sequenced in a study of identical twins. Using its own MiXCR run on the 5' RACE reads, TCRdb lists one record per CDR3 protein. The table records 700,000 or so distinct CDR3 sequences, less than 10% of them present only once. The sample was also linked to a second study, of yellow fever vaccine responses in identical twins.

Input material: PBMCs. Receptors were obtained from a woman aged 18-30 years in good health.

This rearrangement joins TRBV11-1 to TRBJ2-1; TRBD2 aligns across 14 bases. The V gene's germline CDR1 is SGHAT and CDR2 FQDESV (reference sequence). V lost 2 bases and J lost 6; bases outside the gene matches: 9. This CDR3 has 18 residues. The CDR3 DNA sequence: TGTGCCAGCAGCTTACGACTAGCGGGAGGGCCGGGGTCCAATGAGCAGTTCTTC. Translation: CASSLRLAGGPGSNEQFF.

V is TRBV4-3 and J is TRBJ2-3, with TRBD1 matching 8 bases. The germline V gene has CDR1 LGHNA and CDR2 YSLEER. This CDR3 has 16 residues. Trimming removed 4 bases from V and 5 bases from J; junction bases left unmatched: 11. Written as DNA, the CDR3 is TGCGCCAGCAGCCCCGCCAGGGCAGGGGGCGAAGATACGCAGTATTTT. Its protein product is CASSPARAGGEDTQYF.

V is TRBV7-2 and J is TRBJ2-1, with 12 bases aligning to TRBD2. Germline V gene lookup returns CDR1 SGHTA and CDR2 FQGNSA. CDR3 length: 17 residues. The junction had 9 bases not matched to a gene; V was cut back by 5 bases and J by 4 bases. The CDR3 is CASSRFLAGGYYNEQFF. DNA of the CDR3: TGTGCCAGCAGCCGATTCCTAGCGGGAGGGTATTACAATGAGCAGTTCTTC.

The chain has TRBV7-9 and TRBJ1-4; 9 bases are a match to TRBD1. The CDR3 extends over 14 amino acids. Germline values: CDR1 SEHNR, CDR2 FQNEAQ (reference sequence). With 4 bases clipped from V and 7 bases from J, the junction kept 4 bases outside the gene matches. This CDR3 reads CASSSGQGVEKLFF. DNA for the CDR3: TGTGCCAGCAGCTCGGGACAGGGAGTTGAAAAACTGTTTTTT.

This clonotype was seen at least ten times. CDR3 in amino acids: CASSVAPGGTGELFF. CDR3 nucleotide sequence: TGTGCCAGCAGCGTAGCCCCAGGGGGCACCGGGGAGCTGTTTTTT. The chain combines TRBV9 with TRBJ2-2; 7 nucleotides line up with TRBD1. The CDR3 covers 15 residues. Germline V gene lookup returns CDR1 SGDLS and CDR2 YYNGEE. The V segment lost 0 bases and the J segment 4 bases; nucleotides outside the gene matches: 3.